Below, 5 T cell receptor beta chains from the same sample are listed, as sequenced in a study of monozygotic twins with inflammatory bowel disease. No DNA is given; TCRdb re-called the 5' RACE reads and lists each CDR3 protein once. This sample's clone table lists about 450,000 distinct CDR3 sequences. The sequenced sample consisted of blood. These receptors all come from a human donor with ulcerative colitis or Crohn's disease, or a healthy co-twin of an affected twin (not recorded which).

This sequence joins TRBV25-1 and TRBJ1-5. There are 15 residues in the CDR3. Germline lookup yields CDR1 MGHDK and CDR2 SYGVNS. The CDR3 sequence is CASSESGLGNQPQHF.

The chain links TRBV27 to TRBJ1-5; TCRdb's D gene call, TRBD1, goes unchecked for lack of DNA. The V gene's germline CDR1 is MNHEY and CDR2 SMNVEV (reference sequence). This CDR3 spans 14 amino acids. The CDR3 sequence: CASTSGTGGQPQHF.

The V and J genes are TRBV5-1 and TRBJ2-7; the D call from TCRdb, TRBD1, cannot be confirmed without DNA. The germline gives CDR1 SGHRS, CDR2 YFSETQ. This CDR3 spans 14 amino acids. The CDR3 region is CASGPRGSSYEQYF.

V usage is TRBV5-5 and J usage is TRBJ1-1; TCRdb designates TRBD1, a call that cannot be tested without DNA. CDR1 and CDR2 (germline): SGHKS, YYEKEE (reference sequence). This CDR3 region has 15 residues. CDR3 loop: CASSVLGHGNTEAFF.

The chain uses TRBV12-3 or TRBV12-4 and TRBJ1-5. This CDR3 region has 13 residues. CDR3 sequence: CASSLRVGQPQHF.